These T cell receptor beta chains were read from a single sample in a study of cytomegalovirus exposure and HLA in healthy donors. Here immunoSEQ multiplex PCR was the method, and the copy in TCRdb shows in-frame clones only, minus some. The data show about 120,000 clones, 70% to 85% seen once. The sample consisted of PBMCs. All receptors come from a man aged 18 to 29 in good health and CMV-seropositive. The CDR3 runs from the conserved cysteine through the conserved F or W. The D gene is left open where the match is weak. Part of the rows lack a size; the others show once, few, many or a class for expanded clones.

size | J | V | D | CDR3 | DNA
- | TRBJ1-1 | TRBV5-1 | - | CASSLYYTNTEAFF | TGCGCCAGCAGCTTGTACTACACGAACACTGAAGCTTTCTTT
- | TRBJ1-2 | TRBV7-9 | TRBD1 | CASSHSDRGETYGYTF | TGTGCCAGCAGCCATTCCGACAGGGGGGAGACCTATGGCTACACCTTC
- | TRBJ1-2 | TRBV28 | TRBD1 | CASSLPPPTTGRNGYTF | TGTGCCAGCAGTTTACCCCCCCCCACGACAGGGAGGAATGGCTACACCTTC
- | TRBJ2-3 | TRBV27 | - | CASTLGGATDTQYF | TGTGCCAGCACCTTGGGGGGGGCCACAGATACGCAGTATTTT
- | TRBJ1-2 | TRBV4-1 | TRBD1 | CASSQDRDREKNYGYTF | TGCGCCAGCAGCCAAGATAGAGACAGGGAGAAAAACTATGGCTACACCTTC
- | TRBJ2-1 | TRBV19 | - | CASRPRGFSYNEQFF | TGTGCCAGTAGGCCAAGGGGGTTCTCCTACAATGAGCAGTTCTTC
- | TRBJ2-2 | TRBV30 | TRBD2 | CAWNPGTSGSIGELFF | TGTGCCTGGAATCCGGGGACTAGCGGGAGCATCGGGGAGCTGTTTTTT
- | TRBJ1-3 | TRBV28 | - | CASSLLGGVENTIYF | TGTGCCAGCAGTTTATTGGGGGGGGTGGAAAACACCATATATTTT
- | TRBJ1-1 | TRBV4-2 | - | CASSQDYPFSDSYTEAFF | TGTGCCAGCAGCCAAGATTACCCCTTCTCCGACAGCTACACTGAAGCTTTCTTT
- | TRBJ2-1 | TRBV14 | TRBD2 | CASSKLFLAGGPNEQFF | TGTGCCAGCAGCAAACTATTTCTAGCGGGGGGGCCCAATGAGCAGTTCTTC
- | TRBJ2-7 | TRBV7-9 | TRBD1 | CASSRQGTYEQYF | TGTGCCAGCAGCCGACAGGGGACCTACGAGCAGTACTTC
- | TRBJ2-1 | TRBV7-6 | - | CASSLGVGGTRKYNEQFF | TGTGCCAGCAGCTTAGGTGTGGGGGGAACGAGAAAATACAATGAGCAGTTCTTC
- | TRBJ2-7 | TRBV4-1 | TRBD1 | CASSLGQGAGGSHYEQYF | TGCGCCAGCAGCCTAGGACAGGGGGCGGGGGGGTCACACTACGAGCAGTACTTC
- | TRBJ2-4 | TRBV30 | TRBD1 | CAWSGDRGMLDSQYF | TGTGCCTGGAGTGGGGACAGGGGGATGTTGGACAGTCAGTACTTC
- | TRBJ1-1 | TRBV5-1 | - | CASSLSTGTMNTEAFF | TGCGCCAGCAGCCTATCGACAGGAACCATGAACACTGAAGCTTTCTTT
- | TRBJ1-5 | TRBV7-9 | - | CASSLASRRDLYSNQPQHF | TGTGCCAGCAGCTTAGCCAGCCGGAGAGACTTATATAGCAATCAGCCCCAGCATTTT
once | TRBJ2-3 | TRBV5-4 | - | CASSLGASPDTQYF | TGTGCCAGCAGCTTGGGGGCTAGCCCAGATACGCAGTATTTT
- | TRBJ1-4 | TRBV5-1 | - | CASSRTLPGSANEKLFF | TGCGCCAGCAGCAGGACGTTGCCGGGGAGTGCTAATGAAAAACTGTTTTTT
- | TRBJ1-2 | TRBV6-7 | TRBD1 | CASSHRGYPPYYRTF | TGTGCCAGCAGTCACAGGGGGTACCCGCCTTATTATCGCACCTTC
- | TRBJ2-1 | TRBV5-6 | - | CASRGPGLLSYNEQFF | TGTGCCAGCAGGGGCCCGGGACTTCTATCCTACAATGAGCAGTTCTTC
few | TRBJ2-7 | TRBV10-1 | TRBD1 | CASSERGTGSEQYF | TGCGCCAGCAGTGAGAGGGGGACAGGGTCCGAGCAGTACTTC
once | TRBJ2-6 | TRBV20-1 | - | CSASHSGGLAF | TGCAGTGCTAGCCACTCTGGGGGCCTGGCTTTC
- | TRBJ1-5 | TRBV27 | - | CASSSTPSGQGRWNQPQHF | TGTGCCAGCAGTTCCACCCCTAGCGGGCAGGGGAGGTGGAATCAGCCCCAGCATTTT
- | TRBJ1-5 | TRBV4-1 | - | CASSQDRSSQPQHF | TGCGCCAGCAGCCAAGACAGATCAAGTCAGCCCCAGCATTTT
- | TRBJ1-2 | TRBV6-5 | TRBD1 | CASSYSHRGQYGYTF | TGTGCCAGCAGTTACTCGCATAGGGGGCAGTATGGCTACACCTTC
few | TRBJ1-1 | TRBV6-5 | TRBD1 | CASSYSGQGSTEAFF | TGTGCCAGCAGTTACTCGGGACAGGGGAGCACTGAAGCTTTCTTT
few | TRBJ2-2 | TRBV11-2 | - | CASSPRLGTLNTGELFF | TGTGCCAGCAGCCCTCGGCTCGGGACTCTGAACACCGGGGAGCTGTTTTTT
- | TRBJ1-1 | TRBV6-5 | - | CASSYSRNTEAFF | TGTGCCAGCAGTTACTCGAGGAACACTGAAGCTTTCTTT
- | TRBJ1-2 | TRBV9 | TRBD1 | CASSAWTGEYGYTF | TGTGCCAGCAGCGCCTGGACAGGAGAATATGGCTACACCTTC
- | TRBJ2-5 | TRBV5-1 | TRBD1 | CASSLEQGGETQYF | TGCGCCAGCAGCTTGGAACAGGGGGGAGAGACCCAGTACTTC
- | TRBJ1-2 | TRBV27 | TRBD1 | CASSPNPDRGYGYTF | TGTGCCAGCAGTCCAAACCCGGACAGGGGCTATGGCTACACCTTC
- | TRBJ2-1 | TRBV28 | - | CASSSPTTGRVAYNEQFF | TGTGCCAGCAGTTCTCCTACTACAGGGAGAGTTGCCTACAATGAGCAGTTCTTC
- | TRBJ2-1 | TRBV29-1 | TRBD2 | CSVAGKGSGGTEQFF | TGCAGCGTTGCCGGGAAGGGTAGCGGGGGGACTGAGCAGTTCTTC
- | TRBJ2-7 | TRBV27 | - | CASSLGGRGYEQYF | TGTGCCAGCAGTTTAGGAGGCAGGGGTTACGAGCAGTACTTC
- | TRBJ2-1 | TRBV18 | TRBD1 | CASSPSWTGYNEQFF | TGTGCCAGCTCACCCAGTTGGACAGGCTACAATGAGCAGTTCTTC
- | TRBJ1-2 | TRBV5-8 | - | CASSLAPLGNGYTF | TGTGCCAGCAGCTTGGCACCCCTAGGAAATGGCTACACCTTC
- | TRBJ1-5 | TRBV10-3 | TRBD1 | CASRDRGSNQPQHF | TGTGCCTCCCGGGACAGGGGTAGCAATCAGCCCCAGCATTTT
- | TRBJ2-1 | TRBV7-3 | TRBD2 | CASRTSGRSNEQFF | TGTGCCAGCAGGACTAGCGGGAGGAGTAATGAGCAGTTCTTC
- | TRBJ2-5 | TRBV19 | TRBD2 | CASSLAGGPRETQYF | TGTGCCAGTAGTCTAGCGGGAGGTCCAAGGGAGACCCAGTACTTC
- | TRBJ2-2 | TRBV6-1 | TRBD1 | CASSPGQGVAGELFF | TGTGCCAGCAGCCCAGGACAGGGAGTCGCCGGGGAGCTGTTTTTT
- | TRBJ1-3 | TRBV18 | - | CASSREHGSGNTIYF | TGTGCCAGCTCACGGGAGCACGGCTCTGGAAACACCATATATTTT
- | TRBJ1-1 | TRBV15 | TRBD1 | CATSNRGQGAGGTEAFF | TGTGCCACCAGCAATCGTGGACAGGGGGCCGGGGGCACTGAAGCTTTCTTT
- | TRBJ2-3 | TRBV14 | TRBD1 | CASSPGQGRDTDTQYF | TGTGCCAGCAGCCCCGGACAGGGGAGGGACACAGATACGCAGTATTTT
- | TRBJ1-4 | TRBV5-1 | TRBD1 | CASSNGTGWREKLFF | TGCGCCAGCAGCAACGGGACAGGGTGGCGTGAAAAACTGTTTTTT
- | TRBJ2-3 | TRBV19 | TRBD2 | CASRQTSGSVDTQYF | TGTGCCAGTAGACAGACTAGCGGGAGTGTGGATACGCAGTATTTT
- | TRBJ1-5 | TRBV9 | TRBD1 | CASSGGRGRPGPQHF | TGTGCCAGCAGCGGCGGCAGGGGGCGTCCAGGGCCCCAGCATTTT
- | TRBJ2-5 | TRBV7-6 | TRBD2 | CASSPRLAGGQETQYF | TGTGCCAGCAGCCCGAGACTAGCGGGGGGGCAAGAGACCCAGTACTTC
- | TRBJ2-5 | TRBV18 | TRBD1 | CASSPGTGSETQYF | TGTGCCAGCTCACCGGGGACAGGTTCGGAGACCCAGTACTTC
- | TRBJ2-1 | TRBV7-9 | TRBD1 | CASSLPSTGANEQFF | TGTGCCAGCAGCTTACCATCGACAGGGGCCAATGAGCAGTTCTTC
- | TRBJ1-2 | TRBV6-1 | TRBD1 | CASSEMAGGAYSYGYTF | TGTGCCAGCAGTGAAATGGCAGGGGGCGCTTATTCGTATGGCTACACCTTC
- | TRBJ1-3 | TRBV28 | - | CASSPLQRQSGNTIYF | TGTGCCAGCAGCCCACTCCAGCGACAGAGTGGAAACACCATATATTTT
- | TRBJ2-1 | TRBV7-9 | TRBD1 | CSSSWDRDEQFF | TGTTCCAGCAGCTGGGACAGGGATGAGCAGTTCTTC
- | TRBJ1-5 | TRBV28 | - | CASSILQGSSNQPQHF | TGTGCCAGCAGTATCTTACAGGGAAGTAGCAATCAGCCCCAGCATTTT
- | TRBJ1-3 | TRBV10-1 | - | CASTGSGNTIYF | TGCGCCAGCACAGGATCTGGAAACACCATATATTTT